This T cell receptor (beta chain) was profiled in a study of shared clonotypes between healthy human individuals (dated by TCRdb to the early 2020s). Describing the broader study: Three men and a couple of women, aged 18 to 49 years, made up the cohort. For each donor, CD4 naive and CD4 memory were each run on three plates, CD8 naive on two plates, and CD8 memory on one plate. To estimate repertoire size and how much clonotypes are shared between individuals, the study performed deep sequencing of blood TCR repertoires from five healthy adults. To increase sequencing depth and limit assay-specific biases, different laboratories used diverse techniques to prepare libraries and sequence TCR repertoires. Each donor's leukapheresis produced roughly between about 0.85 and 10 billion PBMCs. On the study overall, not on this receptor specifically: Sampling was restricted to blood, and TCR repertoires in tissues likely differ from the TCR repertoires found in blood. Based on pairwise subsampling, the degree of clonotype sharing among donors was expected to be affected by sequencing depth. Larger estimated clonotype richness was generally found for naive subsets than for memory subsets. Compared with non-shared clonotypes, clonotypes shared by all four sorted-subset donors had higher generation probabilities. Across a few donors, roughly 5.4% of naive CD4, roughly 3.8% of naive CD8, about 2% of memory CD4, and under 0.45% of memory CD8 clonotypes were shared. Because the study included only a small number of donors, the genetic and exposure-history diversity represented was limited. Even with the large sequencing depth, rarefaction of the sorted-subset datasets indicated that sequencing was incomplete.

V has 5 bases trimmed and J has 11 bases trimmed; junction bases matching no gene number 6. Per the germline V gene (reference sequence), MNHEY is the CDR1 and SMNVEV is the CDR2. Counted from cysteine to phenylalanine, this CDR3 has 12 amino acids. Kept here is only the CDR3 DNA, which spans 36 bases and is read in frame from base 1. This clone has only one observation. It lacks a known antigen. No qualities accompany the bases; no much larger clone lies one base away. Donors were healthy HIV-negative adults with no recently reported acute infections or vaccinations. Every donor was a Caucasian adult residing in Nashville, Tennessee, USA. CD4+ T cells were enriched by magnetic negative selection; naive cells were then positively selected on CD45RA, and the negative fraction formed the memory subset. Blood was collected by leukapheresis, and PBMCs were isolated by Ficoll-Histopaque density gradient centrifugation and then cryopreserved in liquid nitrogen vapor phase. Analytical flow cytometry was used to check the purity and quantity of every magnetically sorted T cell population. Genomic DNA was isolated from every sorted fraction and measured by UV absorbance on a Nanodrop 2000c.

TCR CDR3 regions were amplified from genomic DNA by multiplex PCR using the deep immunoSEQ assay. For each cell subset, the extracted genomic DNA was distributed evenly across all wells of several immunoSEQ 96-well plates, and each plate served as one replicate. Each replicate PCR for sorted subsets received around 210 ng genomic DNA, equal to tens of thousands of T cell genomes. Purified libraries were measured with a Qubit 3.0 fluorometer, size-checked on a Bioanalyzer 2100, and measured again with the KAPA Library Quantification kit. A separate single-read 150-cycle Illumina NextSeq 550 flow cell was used to sequence each immunoSEQ 96-well plate. The authors' pipeline ran thus. Because only junctional sequences without quality scores were contained in the immunoSEQ output, filtering matching that applied to full-length reads could not be performed. To assign V/J genes and CDR3, sequences were annotated using PyIR, a Python wrapper for IgBLAST v1.9, with IMGT germline references. Reads were removed for weak V/J assignments (E-value above 1e-6), missing CDR3, stop codons, out-of-frame junctions, or ambiguous translated residues. V3J clonotypes were defined as sequences sharing an identical inferred V gene, J gene, and CDR3 amino acid sequence. Percentage overlap between repertoires was computed as shared unique clonotypes divided by the size of the smaller repertoire. Repertoire richness was assessed with RTK rarefaction, the Chao1 estimator, and Recon v2.1 estimates of unobserved clonotypes. OLGA was used to compute generation probabilities for all TCRbeta clonotypes that the gDNA method yielded from a handful of donors. The clones in this table, taken by TCRdb from immuneACCESS, are in-frame only. Not every clone is retained; where verified, under half of the shortfall comes from an unresolved V gene, and the cause of the rest is unknown. The V and J calls and clone size are taken from that table; D and trimming were inferred from the DNA. Across this sample there are 550,000 to 850,000 clones, with approximately 79% seen only once. Of the sample, over 1.5% falls within the top ten clones.

The sequence is built from TRBV27 and TRBJ1-1; the central 9 bases match TRBD1. The sequencing sample was made of memory CD4+ T cells sorted from blood. Sample cell subset or site, as interpreted from the label and publication: CD45RA-negative fraction. This receptor was obtained from a woman in her thirties in good health. The nucleotide sequence is given as TGTGCCAGCAGTGGACAGGGGTTCGATGCTTTCTTT. Translated, this gives CASSGQGFDAFF.